These 3 T cell receptor beta chains were all obtained from the same sample, sequenced in a study of vaccination and CD4 T cells after COVID-19. An Oncomine TCR Beta short-read assay was used to sequence the DNA from cultured CD4+ T cells. MiXCR was run by TCRdb on the PCR reads, yielding one entry per CDR3 protein. The profile shows under 25,000 distinct CDR3 sequences, about 44% of them singletons. These receptors are not linked to any known antigen. This sample's treatment: roughly 11-day PBMC culture with coronavirus spike peptide pools or control peptides (ViraFEST assay). The sample was CD4+ T cells from blood, cultured in vitro, taken before SARS-CoV-2 vaccination. The origin of the receptors is a human donor who had recovered from COVID-19.

The CDR3 spells CAWSVGRTSGIPYEQYF. In DNA, the CDR3 is TGTGCCTGGAGTGTAGGGCGGACTAGCGGGATCCCCTACGAGCAGTACTTC. The rearrangement uses TRBV30 and TRBJ2-7; 12 nucleotides align to TRBD2. The CDR3 is 17 residues long. Germline CDR1 and CDR2: GTSNPN and SVGIG (reference sequence). V lost 0 bases, J lost 2 bases, and 8 bases stayed unmatched.

The chain recombines TRBV5-1 with TRBJ2-7; a weak D match, TRBD1 (5 bases). The V end lost 3 bases, the J end lost 3 bases, and 10 bases lay between the germline ends. Germline V gene lookup returns CDR1 SGHRS and CDR2 YFSETQ. This CDR3 is built from 13 residues. Written as DNA, the CDR3 is TGCGCCAGCAGCTCACTTACAGGCTACGAGCAGTACTTC. Protein sequence: CASSSLTGYEQYF.

The gene calls are TRBV6-5 and TRBJ1-1; TRBD1 is a possible D gene (5 bases). The CDR3 loop spans 14 amino acids. Germline CDR1 is MNHEY and CDR2 is SVGAGI. The germline V and J ends were trimmed by 2 bases and 4 bases, with 11 bases remaining between them. The CDR3 bases are TGTGCCAGCAGTTACCGCCTTGACAGCACTGAAGCTTTCTTT. Encoded protein: CASSYRLDSTEAFF.